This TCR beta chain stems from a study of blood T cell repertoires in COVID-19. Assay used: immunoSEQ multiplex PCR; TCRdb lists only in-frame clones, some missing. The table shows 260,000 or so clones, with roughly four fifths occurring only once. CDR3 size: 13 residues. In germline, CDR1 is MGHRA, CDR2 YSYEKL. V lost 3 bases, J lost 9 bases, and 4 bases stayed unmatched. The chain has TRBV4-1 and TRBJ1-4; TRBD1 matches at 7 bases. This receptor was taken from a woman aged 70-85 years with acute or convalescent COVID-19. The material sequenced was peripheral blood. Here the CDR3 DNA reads TGCGCCAGCAGCCATCCGACAGGGAAAAAACTGTTTTTT. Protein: CASSHPTGKKLFF.